Listed below are T cell receptor beta chains from one sample, sequenced in a study of tumor T cells in aggressive B-cell lymphoma. The table came from immunoSEQ multiplex PCR; TCRdb's copy has only in-frame clones and leaves some out. The data show about 510 clones, roughly nine tenths seen once. The sample comprised tumor tissue. Source of these receptors: an adult with diffuse large B cell lymphoma. Each CDR3 is given with its conserved first and last residue. Only part of the rows carry a size: once, few, many, or a class if the clone is expanded.

j_call | clone_size | cdr3_length | v_call | cdr3_aa
TRBJ2-3 | NA | 17 | TRBV5-1 | CASSLTRPGLVTDTQYF
TRBJ2-3 | few | 16 | TRBV2 | CASSWPRDRVTDTQYF
TRBJ2-3 | once | 17 | TRBV4-2 | CASSQDWTGAATDTQYF
TRBJ2-2 | NA | 17 | TRBV4-1 | CASSQAPGLLNTGELFF
TRBJ2-5 | once | 15 | TRBV6-1 | CASRPFGQVQETQYF
TRBJ1-5 | NA | 14 | TRBV28 | CASSLGRGNQPQHF
TRBJ1-4 | NA | 15 | TRBV6-5 | CASSYRGSANEKLFF
TRBJ1-2 | NA | 15 | TRBV6-1 | CASSEAGSSRYGYTF
TRBJ2-7 | once | 11 | TRBV6-1 | CATRERYEQYF
TRBJ1-5 | NA | 13 | TRBV30 | CAWSAVSNQPQHF
TRBJ2-2 | NA | 13 | TRBV29-1 | CSVVPYNTGELFF
TRBJ2-7 | NA | 17 | TRBV27 | CASSLQRRAAEFYEQYF
TRBJ2-1 | NA | 18 | TRBV7-2 | CASSLNPQTSGRGNEQFF
TRBJ1-1 | NA | 13 | TRBV7-2 | CASSLFRRDEAFF
TRBJ2-5 | NA | 12 | TRBV30 | CAWSESRETQYF
TRBJ1-1 | NA | 16 | TRBV7-9 | CASSFLGVRVDTEAFF
TRBJ2-3 | NA | 16 | TRBV4-1 | CASSQEDPGFGGTQYF
TRBJ2-5 | NA | 15 | TRBV7-2 | CASSSQWLAGETQYF
TRBJ2-7 | NA | 12 | TRBV7-9 | CASSLGAYEQYF
TRBJ2-7 | NA | 16 | TRBV9 | CASSAAPGLAVYEQYF
TRBJ1-4 | NA | 15 | TRBV7-9 | CASSAEGAANEKLFF
TRBJ1-5 | NA | 15 | TRBV18 | CASSPFGIGNQPQHF
TRBJ2-2 | NA | 16 | TRBV2 | CASRYNLAGDTGELFF
TRBJ2-3 | NA | 17 | TRBV7-8 | CASSLGLAGDHSDTQYF
TRBJ2-6 | NA | 17 | TRBV11-2 | CASSRAGVRLGANVLTF
TRBJ2-2 | NA | 15 | TRBV6-5 | CASSKLTGGFGELFF
TRBJ1-1 | NA | 11 | TRBV20-1 | CSAVTGVEAFF
TRBJ2-1 | NA | 15 | TRBV18 | CASSSLGRSYNEQFF
TRBJ1-5 | NA | 14 | TRBV7-9 | CASSSDRRNQPQHF
TRBJ2-5 | NA | 13 | TRBV7-9 | CATGQGAKSTQYF
TRBJ2-7 | NA | 15 | TRBV7-2 | CASSLGTSGILEQYF